These 15 T cell receptor beta chains came from one sample sequenced in a study of vaccination and CD4 T cells after COVID-19 (dated by TCRdb to 2021 to 2024). Library construction relied on PCR. The listed sequencing device is Illumina iSeq 100. DNA from cultured CD4+ T cells underwent TCR sequencing with the Oncomine TCR Beta short-read assay at the Johns Hopkins FTIC core. The raw public reads went through TCRdb reprocessing: fastp at Q25, MiXCR clone calling, in-frame beta chains kept. Every CDR3 protein is listed once, alongside the most common genes and DNA of its rows. This sample comprises some 13,000 distinct CDR3 sequences, roughly 56% of them detected only once. The ten largest make up roughly a sixth of the sample. Their target antigens are unknown. Per the publication, the treatment or condition label means: roughly 10-day PBMC culture with coronavirus spike peptide pools or control peptides (ViraFEST assay).

Sequencing was performed on CD4+ T cells from blood, cultured in vitro. The receptors were sampled from a human donor who had recovered from COVID-19.

This clonotype showed up just a few times. V is TRBV19 and J is TRBJ1-6; TRBD1 agrees at 12 bases. The CDR3 runs to 14 residues. J was trimmed by 13 bases and V by 9 bases; bases with no gene match: 10. CDR1 and CDR2 from the germline V gene are LNHDA and SQIVND (reference sequence). DNA for the CDR3: TGTGCCAGCTCCGGGACAGGGGGCCAGTCGCCCCTCCACTTT. Translated: CASSGTGGQSPLHF.

This clonotype has a handful of counts. This chain uses TRBV28 with TRBJ1-6, with D hard to call. Germline V CDR1 and CDR2: MDHEN, SYDVKM. Trimming stripped 8 bases from V and 7 bases from J, with 12 bases between. This CDR3 spans 13 amino acids. The DNA for the CDR3 is TGTGCCAGCGGAATCGGTCGAAATTCACCCCTCCACTTT. This translates into CASGIGRNSPLHF.

This clonotype occurred a few times. V gene TRBV7-9 combines with J gene TRBJ1-6; 7 positions match TRBD1. The ends lost 5 bases at V and 7 bases at J; junction bases unmatched: 8. CDR3 length equals 15 residues. Germline values: CDR1 SEHNR, CDR2 FQNEAQ (reference sequence). The CDR3 DNA follows: TGTGCCAGCAGCCCAAGACAGGGAAGGAATTCACCCCTCCACTTT. It translates to CASSPRQGRNSPLHF.

The rearrangement links TRBV6-4 to TRBJ1-1, with 7 bases lining up with TRBD1. After removal of 8 bases from V and 2 bases from J, the junction contained 17 bases not matched to a gene. This CDR3 is 17 amino acids long. CDR1 is MRHNA and CDR2 is SNTAGT in the germline V gene. The CDR3 loop is CASLRVIPDRANTEAFF. The DNA for the CDR3 is TGTGCCAGCCTCAGAGTAATTCCCGACAGGGCAAACACTGAAGCTTTCTTT.

The chain uses TRBV24-1 and TRBJ1-1; D may be TRBD1 (5 bases). Germline V gene sequence: CDR1 KGHDR, CDR2 SFDVKD. V shed 6 bases and J shed 4 bases, with 11 bases lying between them. The CDR3 length is 13 residues. The CDR3 sequence: CATSLGTGTEAFF. The DNA for the CDR3 is TGTGCCACCAGTCTAGGGACCGGCACTGAAGCTTTCTTT.

This clonotype turned up a few times. This sequence joins TRBV5-4 and TRBJ2-3; 10 nucleotides line up with TRBD2. The CDR3 contains 15 residues. J gave up 6 bases and V 4 bases, and 8 bases lay outside the gene matches. CDR1 is SGHNT and CDR2 is YYREEE in the germline V gene (reference sequence). The DNA of the CDR3 is TGTGCCAGCAGCCTGACTAGCGGGCCGGGGGATACGCAGTATTTT. Translation: CASSLTSGPGDTQYF.

V gene TRBV6-1 combines with J gene TRBJ2-6, with D possibly being TRBD1 (6 bases). V lost 10 bases to trimming and J lost 1 base, with 14 bases between them. CDR1 is MNHNS and CDR2 is SASEGT in the germline V gene. The CDR3 runs to 15 residues. CDR3 in amino acids: CAMTWDISGANVLTF. CDR3 nucleotide sequence: TGTGCCATGACCTGGGACATATCTGGGGCCAACGTCCTGACTTTC.

The V gene is TRBV7-9, the J gene TRBJ2-2, with 7 nucleotides matching TRBD2. There are 15 residues in the CDR3. The germline V gene encodes CDR1 SEHNR and CDR2 FQNEAQ (reference sequence). V lost 5 bases, J lost 6 bases, and 9 bases stayed unmatched. CDR3 residues: CASSPGRGVAGELFF. The CDR3 region has the DNA TGTGCCAGCAGCCCCGGACGGGGGGTTGCCGGGGAGCTGTTTTTT.

This rearrangement joins TRBV28 to TRBJ2-1; D uncertain. CDR1 is MDHEN and CDR2 is SYDVKM in the germline V gene. With 5 bases removed from V and 9 bases from J, the gap between germline ends came to 14 bases. The CDR3 is 13 amino acids. The CDR3 region is CASSIKSKGEQFF. The CDR3 coding sequence is TGTGCCAGCAGTATAAAGTCGAAAGGTGAGCAGTTCTTC.

This chain connects TRBV5-1 to TRBJ2-5; 8 nucleotides match TRBD1. Germline V lookup: CDR1 SGHRS, CDR2 YFSETQ. J was trimmed by 4 bases and V by 5 bases; bases with no gene match: 7. The CDR3 has 14 amino acids. The CDR3 sequence: CASSSGQGPETQYF. As DNA, the CDR3 is TGCGCCAGCAGTTCCGGACAGGGCCCAGAGACCCAGTACTTC.

The chain combines TRBV12-3 or TRBV12-4 with TRBJ1-5; 7 bases match TRBD1. V shed 6 bases, J shed 2 bases, and the junction held 16 bases outside the gene matches. The CDR3 is 18 amino acids. CDR3 loop: CASRWDSYFTEGNQPQHF. Written as DNA, the CDR3 is TGTGCCAGCAGGTGGGACAGCTACTTTACAGAGGGCAATCAGCCCCAGCATTTT.

The gene calls are TRBV27 and TRBJ1-5; no firm D call. The germline V gene has CDR1 MNHEY and CDR2 SMNVEV (reference sequence). CDR3 length: 12 residues. Trimming took off 1 base at V and 7 bases at J, with 5 bases between the two ends. CDR3 in amino acids: CASSLYGQPQHF. The CDR3 DNA reads TGTGCCAGCAGTTTATACGGACAGCCCCAGCATTTT.

This clonotype showed up just a few times. The J gene is TRBJ2-5, the V gene TRBV29-1, with 10 bases identical to TRBD1. Unmatched junction bases numbered 7, after V lost 8 bases and J lost 4 bases. The CDR3 is 13 amino acids. Germline CDR1 SQVTM, CDR2 ANQGSEA. DNA of the CDR3: TGCAGCCTACGACAGGGGGCGGGAGAGACCCAGTACTTC. The encoded protein is CSLRQGAGETQYF.

This chain links TRBV6-1 with TRBJ1-5; D not resolved. Per the germline V gene, CDR1 is MNHNS and CDR2 is SASEGT. Trimming removed 6 bases from V and 2 bases from J, with 11 bases in between. The CDR3 spans 14 residues. CDR3 in amino acids: CASSGEDGNQPQHF. CDR3 in DNA: TGTGCCAGCAGCGGGGAGGACGGCAATCAGCCCCAGCATTTT.

The rearrangement joins TRBV7-3 to TRBJ2-3; 7 bases map to TRBD2. The CDR3 is made up of 16 amino acids. Trimming at V came to 1 base and at J to 5 bases, leaving 9 bases not matched to a gene. CDR1 is SGHTA, CDR2 FQGTGA, per germline. DNA of the CDR3: TGTGCCAGCAGCTTAAATTCGGCGGGAGTGGGAGATACGCAGTATTTT. Translation: CASSLNSAGVGDTQYF.